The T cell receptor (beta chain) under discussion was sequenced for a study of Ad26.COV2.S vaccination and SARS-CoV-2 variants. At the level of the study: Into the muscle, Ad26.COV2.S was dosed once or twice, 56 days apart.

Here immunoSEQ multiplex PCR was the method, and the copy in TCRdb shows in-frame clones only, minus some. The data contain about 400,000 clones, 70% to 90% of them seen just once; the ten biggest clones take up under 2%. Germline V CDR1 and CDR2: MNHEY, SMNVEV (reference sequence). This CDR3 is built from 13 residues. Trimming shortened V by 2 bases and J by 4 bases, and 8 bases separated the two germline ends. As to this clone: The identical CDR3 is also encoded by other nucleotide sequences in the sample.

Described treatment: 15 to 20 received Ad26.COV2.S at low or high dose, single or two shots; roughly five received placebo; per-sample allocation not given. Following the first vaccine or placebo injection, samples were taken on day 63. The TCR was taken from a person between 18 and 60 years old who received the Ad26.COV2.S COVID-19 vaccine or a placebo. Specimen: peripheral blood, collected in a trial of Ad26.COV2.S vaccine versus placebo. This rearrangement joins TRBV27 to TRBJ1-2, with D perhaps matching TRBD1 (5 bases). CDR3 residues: CASSLGGGYGYTF. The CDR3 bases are TGTGCCAGCAGTTTAGGGGGAGGCTATGGCTACACCTTC.